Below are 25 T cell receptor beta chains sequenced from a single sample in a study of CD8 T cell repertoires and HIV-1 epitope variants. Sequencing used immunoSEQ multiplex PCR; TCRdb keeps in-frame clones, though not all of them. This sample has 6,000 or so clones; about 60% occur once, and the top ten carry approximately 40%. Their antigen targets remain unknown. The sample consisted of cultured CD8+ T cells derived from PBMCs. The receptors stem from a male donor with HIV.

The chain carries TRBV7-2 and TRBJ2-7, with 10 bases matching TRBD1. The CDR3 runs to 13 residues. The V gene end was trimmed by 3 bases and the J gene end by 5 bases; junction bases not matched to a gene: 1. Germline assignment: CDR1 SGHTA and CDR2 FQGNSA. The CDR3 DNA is TGTGCCAGCAGCTTGGGACAGGGGAACGAGCAGTACTTC. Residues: CASSLGQGNEQYF.

The CDR3 coding sequence is TGTGCCAGCAGCTACGGACTAGCGGCACCTACAGATACGCAGTATTTT. Its translation: CASSYGLAAPTDTQYF. V usage is TRBV11-3 and J usage is TRBJ2-3, with 10 bases that match TRBD2. CDR1 and CDR2 (germline): SGHNT, YENEEA. V trimming: 4 bases; J trimming: 3 bases; junction bases outside the gene matches: 7. CDR3 length equals 16 residues.

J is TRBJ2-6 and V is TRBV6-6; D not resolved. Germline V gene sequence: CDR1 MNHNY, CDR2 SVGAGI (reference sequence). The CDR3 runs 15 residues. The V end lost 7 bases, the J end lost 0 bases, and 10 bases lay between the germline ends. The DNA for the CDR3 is TGTGCCAGCACAGAAAAGCTCTCTGGGGCCAACGTCCTGACTTTC. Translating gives CASTEKLSGANVLTF.

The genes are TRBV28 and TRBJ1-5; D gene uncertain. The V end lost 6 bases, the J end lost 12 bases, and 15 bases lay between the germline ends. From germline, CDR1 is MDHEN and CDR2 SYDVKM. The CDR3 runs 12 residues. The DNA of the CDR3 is TGTGCCAGCAGCCTAGTTGAGGGTTACCAGCATTTT. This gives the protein CASSLVEGYQHF.

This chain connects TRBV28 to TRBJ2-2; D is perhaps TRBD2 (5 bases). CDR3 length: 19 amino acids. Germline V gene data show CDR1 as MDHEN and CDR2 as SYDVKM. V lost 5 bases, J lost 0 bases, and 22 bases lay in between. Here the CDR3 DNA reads TGTGCCAGCAGTGGTGGTGGTCTCAGCGGAGATTCGAACACCGGGGAGCTGTTTTTT. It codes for CASSGGGLSGDSNTGELFF. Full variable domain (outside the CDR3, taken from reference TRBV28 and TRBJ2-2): DVKVTQSSRYLVKRTGEKVFLECVQDMDHENMFWYRQDPGLGLRLIYFSYDVKMKEKGDIPEGYSVSREKKERFSLILESASTNQTSMYLCASSGGGLSGDSNTGELFFGEGSRLTVL.

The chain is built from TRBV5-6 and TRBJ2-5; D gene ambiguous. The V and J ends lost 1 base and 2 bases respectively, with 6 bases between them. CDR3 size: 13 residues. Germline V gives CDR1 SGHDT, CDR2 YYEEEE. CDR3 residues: CASSLSGQETQYF. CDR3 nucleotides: TGTGCCAGCAGCTTGTCAGGTCAAGAGACCCAGTACTTC.

CDR3: CASLEGPGPLYEQYF. DNA of the CDR3: TGTGCCAGCCTCGAAGGACCAGGACCACTCTACGAGCAGTACTTC. The chain couples TRBV27 to TRBJ2-5, with D uncertain. The better agreement between TRBJ2-7 and the DNA end casts doubt on the J call. Germline V gives CDR1 MNHEY, CDR2 SMNVEV (reference sequence). The CDR3 totals 15 residues.

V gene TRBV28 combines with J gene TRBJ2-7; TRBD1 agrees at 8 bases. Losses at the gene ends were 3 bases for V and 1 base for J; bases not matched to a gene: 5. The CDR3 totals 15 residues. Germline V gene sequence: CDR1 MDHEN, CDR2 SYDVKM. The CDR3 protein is CASSLQGAQSYEQYF. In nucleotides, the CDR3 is TGTGCCAGCAGTTTGCAGGGGGCGCAATCCTACGAGCAGTACTTC.

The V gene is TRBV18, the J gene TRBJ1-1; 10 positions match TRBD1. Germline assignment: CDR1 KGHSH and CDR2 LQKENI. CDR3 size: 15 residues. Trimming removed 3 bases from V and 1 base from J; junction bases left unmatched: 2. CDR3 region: CASSPRDRGNTEAFF. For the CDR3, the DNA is TGTGCCAGCTCACCCCGGGACAGGGGGAACACTGAAGCTTTCTTT. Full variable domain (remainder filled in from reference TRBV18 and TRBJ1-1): NAGVMQNPRHLVRRRGQEARLRCSPMKGHSHVYWYRQLPEEGLKFMVYLQKENIIDESGMPKERFSAEFPKEGPSILRIQQVVRGDSAAYFCASSPRDRGNTEAFFGQGTRLTVV.

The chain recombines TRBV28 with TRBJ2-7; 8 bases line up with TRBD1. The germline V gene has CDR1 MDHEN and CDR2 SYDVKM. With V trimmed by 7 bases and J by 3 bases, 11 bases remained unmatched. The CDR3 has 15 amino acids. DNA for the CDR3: TGTGCCAGCACCCCATCAGGGGGCAATCGCTACGAGCAGTACTTC. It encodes CASTPSGGNRYEQYF.

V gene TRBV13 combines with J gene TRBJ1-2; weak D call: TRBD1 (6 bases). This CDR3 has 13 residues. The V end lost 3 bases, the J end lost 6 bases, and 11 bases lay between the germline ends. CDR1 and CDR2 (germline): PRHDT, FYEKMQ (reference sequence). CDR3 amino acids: CASSLGQGDGYTF. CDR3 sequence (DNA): TGTGCCAGCAGCTTGGGACAAGGAGATGGCTACACCTTC.

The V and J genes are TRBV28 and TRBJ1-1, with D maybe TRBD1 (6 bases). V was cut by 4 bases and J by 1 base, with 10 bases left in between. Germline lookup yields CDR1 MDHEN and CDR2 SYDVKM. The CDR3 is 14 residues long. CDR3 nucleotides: TGTGCCAGCAGTTGGGGGGGGGCGAACACTGAAGCTTTCTTT. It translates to CASSWGGANTEAFF.

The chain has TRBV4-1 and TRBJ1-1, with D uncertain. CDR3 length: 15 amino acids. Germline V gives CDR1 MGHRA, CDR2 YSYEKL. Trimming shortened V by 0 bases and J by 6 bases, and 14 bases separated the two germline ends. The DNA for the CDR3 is TGCGCCAGCAGCCAAGATAACAGTTTCCTCCCTGAAGCTTTCTTT. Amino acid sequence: CASSQDNSFLPEAFF.

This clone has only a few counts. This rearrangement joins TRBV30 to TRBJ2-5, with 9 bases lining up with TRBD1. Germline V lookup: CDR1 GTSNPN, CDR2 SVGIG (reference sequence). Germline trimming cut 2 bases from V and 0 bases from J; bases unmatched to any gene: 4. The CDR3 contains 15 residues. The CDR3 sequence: CAWSSGTGYQETQYF. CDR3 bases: TGTGCCTGGAGTTCAGGGACAGGGTACCAAGAGACCCAGTACTTC.

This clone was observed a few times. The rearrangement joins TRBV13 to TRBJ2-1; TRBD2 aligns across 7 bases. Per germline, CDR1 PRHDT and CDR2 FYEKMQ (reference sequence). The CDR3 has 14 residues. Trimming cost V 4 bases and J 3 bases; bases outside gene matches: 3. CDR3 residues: CASSSTSDYNEQFF. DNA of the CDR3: TGTGCCAGCAGCTCCACTAGCGACTACAATGAGCAGTTCTTC.

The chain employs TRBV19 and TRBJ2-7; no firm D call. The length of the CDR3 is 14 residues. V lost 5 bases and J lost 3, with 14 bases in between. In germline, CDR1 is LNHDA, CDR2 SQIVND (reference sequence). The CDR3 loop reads CASSRVAADYEQYF. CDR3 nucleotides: TGTGCCAGTAGTCGGGTAGCTGCTGACTACGAGCAGTACTTC.

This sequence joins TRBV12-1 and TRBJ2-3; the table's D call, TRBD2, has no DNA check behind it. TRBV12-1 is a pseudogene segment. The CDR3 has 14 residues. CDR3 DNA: TGTGCCAGCAGCAATAGAGATTTCACAGATACGCAGTATTTT. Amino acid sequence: CASSNRDFTDTQYF.

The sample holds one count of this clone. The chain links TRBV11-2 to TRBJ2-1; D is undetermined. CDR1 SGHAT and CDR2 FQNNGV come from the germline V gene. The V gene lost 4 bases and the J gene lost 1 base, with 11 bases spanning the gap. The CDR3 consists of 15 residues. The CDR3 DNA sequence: TGTGCCAGCAGCTCCCAGGAGAGGTCCTACAATGAGCAGTTCTTC. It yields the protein CASSSQERSYNEQFF. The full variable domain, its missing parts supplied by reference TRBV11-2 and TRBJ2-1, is EAGVAQSPRYKIIEKRQSVAFWCNPISGHATLYWYQQILGQGPKLLIQFQNNGVVDDSQLPKDRFSAERLKGVDSTLKIQPAKLEDSAVYLCASSSQERSYNEQFFGPGTRLTVL.

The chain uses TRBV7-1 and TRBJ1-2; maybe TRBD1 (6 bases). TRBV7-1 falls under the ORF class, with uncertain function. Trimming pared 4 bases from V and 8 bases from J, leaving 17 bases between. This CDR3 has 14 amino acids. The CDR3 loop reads CASSLQVPGEGYTF. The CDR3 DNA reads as TGTGCCAGCAGCTTACAGGTGCCAGGGGAAGGCTACACCTTC.

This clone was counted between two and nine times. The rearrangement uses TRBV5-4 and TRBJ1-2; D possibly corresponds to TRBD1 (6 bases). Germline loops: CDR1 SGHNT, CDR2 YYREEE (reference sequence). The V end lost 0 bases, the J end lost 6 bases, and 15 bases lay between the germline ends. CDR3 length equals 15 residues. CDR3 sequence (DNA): TGTGCCAGCAGCTTGGAAGGTGGCAGGGGTAATGGCTACACCTTC. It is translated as CASSLEGGRGNGYTF.

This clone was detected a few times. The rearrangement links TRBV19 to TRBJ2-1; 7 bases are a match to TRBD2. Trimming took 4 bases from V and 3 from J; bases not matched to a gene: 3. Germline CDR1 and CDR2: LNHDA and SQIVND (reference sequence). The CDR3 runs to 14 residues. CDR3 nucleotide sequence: TGTGCCAGTAGTAGACTAGCAGTCTACAATGAGCAGTTCTTC. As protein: CASSRLAVYNEQFF.

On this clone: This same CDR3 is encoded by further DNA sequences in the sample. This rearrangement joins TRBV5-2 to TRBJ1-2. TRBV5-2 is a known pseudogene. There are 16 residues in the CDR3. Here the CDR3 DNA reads TGCGCCAGCAGCCAAGATCCCCCAGACTTGGACTATGGCTACACCTTC. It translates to CASSQDPPDLDYGYTF.

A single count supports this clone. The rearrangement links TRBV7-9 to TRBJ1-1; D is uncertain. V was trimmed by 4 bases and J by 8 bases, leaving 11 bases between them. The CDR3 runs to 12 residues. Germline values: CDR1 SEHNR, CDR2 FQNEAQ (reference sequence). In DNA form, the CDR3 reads TGTGCCAGCAGCTCCGGGAGTTCCGAAGCTTTCTTT. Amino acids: CASSSGSSEAFF.

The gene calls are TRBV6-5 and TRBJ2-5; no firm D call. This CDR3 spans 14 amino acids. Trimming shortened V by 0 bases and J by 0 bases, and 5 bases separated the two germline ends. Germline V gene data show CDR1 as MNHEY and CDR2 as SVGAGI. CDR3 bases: TGTGCCAGCAGTTACTCGGGCGACCAAGAGACCCAGTACTTC. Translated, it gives CASSYSGDQETQYF.

The CDR3, as DNA: TGTGCCAGCAGCCAAGAAGGGAAGGGACTTTCCTACAATGAGCAGTTCTTC. This encodes CASSQEGKGLSYNEQFF. V is TRBV14 and J is TRBJ2-1; D is possibly TRBD2 (6 bases). CDR3 length: 17 amino acids. Per the germline V gene, CDR1 is SGHDN and CDR2 is FVKESK. V was trimmed by 0 bases and J by 1 base, leaving 13 bases between them.